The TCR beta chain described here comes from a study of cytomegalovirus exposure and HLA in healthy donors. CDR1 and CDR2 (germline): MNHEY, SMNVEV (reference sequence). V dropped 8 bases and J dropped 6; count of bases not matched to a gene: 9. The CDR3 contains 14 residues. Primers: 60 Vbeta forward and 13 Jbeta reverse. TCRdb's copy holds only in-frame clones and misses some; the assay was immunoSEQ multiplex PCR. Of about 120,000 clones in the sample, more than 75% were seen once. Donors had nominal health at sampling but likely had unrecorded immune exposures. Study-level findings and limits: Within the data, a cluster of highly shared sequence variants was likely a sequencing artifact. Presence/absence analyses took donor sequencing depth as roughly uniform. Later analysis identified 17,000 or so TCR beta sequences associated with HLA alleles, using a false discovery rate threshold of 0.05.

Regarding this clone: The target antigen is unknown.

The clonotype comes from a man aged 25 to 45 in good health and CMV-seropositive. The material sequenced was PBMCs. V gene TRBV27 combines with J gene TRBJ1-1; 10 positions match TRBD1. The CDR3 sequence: CASSPGDRGAEAFF. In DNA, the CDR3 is TGTGCCAGCTCGCCAGGGGACAGGGGTGCTGAAGCTTTCTTT.